These 32 T cell receptor beta chains originate from one sample sequenced in a study of CD8 T cells in ankylosing spondylitis. Study-wide findings and caveats: There was a TCR beta motif, made of roughly eight highly homologous variants, that appeared characteristic of ankylosing spondylitis blood.

No antigens are known for them. TCRdb reanalysed the 5' RACE reads using MiXCR and keeps one entry per CDR3 protein. The profile covers fewer than 550,000 distinct CDR3 sequences, with 5.3% appearing a single time and under 4.5% taken by the ten largest. The sample was blood, either unsorted or a sorted T cell fraction (not recorded which). Every receptor here comes from a male donor with ankylosing spondylitis.

This clonotype showed up many times. This rearrangement joins TRBV5-1 to TRBJ1-1; D is ambiguous. V was trimmed by 0 bases and J by 5 bases, leaving 11 bases between them. The V gene's germline CDR1 is SGHRS and CDR2 YFSETQ. The CDR3 has 14 residues. CDR3 sequence reads: CASSLETRDTEAFF. The DNA for the CDR3 is TGCGCCAGCAGCTTGGAAACAAGGGATACTGAAGCTTTCTTT.

This clonotype has ten or more counts. The chain employs TRBV9 and TRBJ1-1; D is undetermined. V was pared by 0 bases and J by 4 bases, with 4 bases between. From germline, CDR1 is SGDLS and CDR2 YYNGEE. The CDR3 has 12 amino acids. As DNA, the CDR3 is TGTGCCAGCAGCGTAGGTACCACTGAAGCTTTCTTT. It translates to CASSVGTTEAFF. The whole variable domain, remainder taken from reference TRBV9 and TRBJ1-1, is DSGVTQTPKHLITATGQRVTLRCSPRSGDLSVYWYQQSLDQGLQFLIQYYNGEERAKGNILERFSAQQFPDLHSELNLSSLELGDSALYFCASSVGTTEAFFGQGTRLTVV.

In its sample, this clonotype was seen a few times. The CDR3: CASNGRAGGEQYF. Here the CDR3 DNA reads TGTGCCAGCAACGGAAGGGCGGGAGGGGAGCAGTACTTC. The chain combines TRBV6-1 with TRBJ2-7, with 9 bases identical to TRBD2. The junction had 8 bases not matched to a gene; V was cut back by 7 bases and J by 7 bases. CDR3 length: 13 residues. The germline gives CDR1 MNHNS, CDR2 SASEGT.

This clonotype was picked up many times. CDR3: CSARVGTGVRYEQYF. Here the CDR3 DNA reads TGCAGTGCTAGAGTAGGGACAGGGGTTCGCTACGAGCAGTACTTC. The gene calls are TRBV20-1 and TRBJ2-7, with TRBD1 identical over 10 bases. CDR3 length: 15 amino acids. With V trimmed by 1 base and J by 3 bases, 6 bases remained unmatched. From germline, CDR1 is DFQATT and CDR2 SNEGSKA (reference sequence).

This clonotype was counted only a few times. This chain connects TRBV4-2 to TRBJ2-1; TRBD2 might be the D (7 bases). This CDR3 comprises 16 residues. V was cut by 1 base and J by 3 bases, with 13 bases left in between. The germline gives CDR1 LGHNA, CDR2 YNFKEQ. CDR3 in DNA: TGTGCCAGCAGCCAAGCTCGCGGGGGCTTCTACAATGAGCAGTTCTTC. Its protein product is CASSQARGGFYNEQFF.

This clonotype occurred many times. The chain links TRBV10-2 to TRBJ2-2, with 8 bases identical to TRBD1. The CDR3 runs 14 residues. Germline V gene sequence: CDR1 WSHSY, CDR2 SAAADI. The V segment lost 7 bases and the J segment 4 bases; nucleotides outside the gene matches: 5. CDR3 bases: TGCGCCAGCACGGACAGGGTGGGCACCGGGGAGCTGTTTTTT. This codes for CASTDRVGTGELFF.

This clonotype was found many times. V is TRBV5-1 and J is TRBJ2-7; 7 nucleotides align to TRBD1. The CDR3 has 15 amino acids. Germline V CDR1 and CDR2: SGHRS, YFSETQ. The V and J ends lost 4 bases and 1 base, in that order; junction bases with no gene match: 8. CDR3 sequence reads: CASSPRDRFSYEQYF. For the CDR3, the DNA is TGCGCCAGCAGCCCCCGGGACAGATTTTCCTACGAGCAGTACTTC.

This clonotype was found many times. The rearrangement joins TRBV20-1 to TRBJ2-1; 7 nucleotides match TRBD1. This CDR3 is built from 15 residues. The V and J ends lost 0 bases and 4 bases, in that order; junction bases with no gene match: 6. Germline V gene data show CDR1 as DFQATT and CDR2 as SNEGSKA (reference sequence). The CDR3 sequence is CSARDSKGAYNEQFF. As DNA, the CDR3 is TGCAGTGCTAGAGATAGTAAGGGGGCGTACAATGAGCAGTTCTTC.

The chain employs TRBV5-5 and TRBJ2-1, with D perhaps being TRBD1 or TRBD2 (5 bases each). Trimming left V 4 bases short and J 0 bases short, with 14 bases between. The CDR3 contains 16 residues. The V gene's germline CDR1 is SGHKS and CDR2 YYEKEE (reference sequence). CDR3 coding DNA: TGTGCCAGCAGCACCCTGGGGGTAAGCTCCTACAATGAGCAGTTCTTC. Translated: CASSTLGVSSYNEQFF.

The table lists this clonotype with many counts. This CDR3 is CASSLASETPYEQYF. In DNA, the CDR3 is TGTGCCAGCAGCTTGGCTAGCGAGACCCCCTACGAGCAGTACTTC. J is TRBJ2-7 and V is TRBV5-6, with a weak D call TRBD2 (6 bases). V gave up 0 bases and J gave up 2 bases, with 12 bases separating them. CDR3 length equals 15 residues. CDR1 is SGHDT, CDR2 YYEEEE, per germline.

In this sample, this clonotype turned up many times. V usage is TRBV20-1 and J usage is TRBJ1-5; perhaps TRBD1 as D (5 bases). CDR1 and CDR2 from the germline V gene are DFQATT and SNEGSKA (reference sequence). This CDR3 has 15 amino acids. Trimming took 3 bases from V and 1 from J, leaving 13 bases between them. The CDR3 loop is CSARRGRLSNQPQHF. CDR3 DNA sequence: TGCAGTGCTAGGAGGGGACGCCTGAGCAATCAGCCCCAGCATTTT.

This clonotype has at least ten counts. The chain combines TRBV20-1 with TRBJ2-5, with TRBD2 as a possible D gene (7 bases). Germline V gene lookup returns CDR1 DFQATT and CDR2 SNEGSKA (reference sequence). This CDR3 has 12 residues. The V and J ends lost 3 bases and 5 bases respectively, with 10 bases between them. The CDR3 spells CSARRGGETQYF. Here the CDR3 DNA reads TGCAGTGCTAGGAGGGGGGGGGAGACCCAGTACTTC.

This clonotype occurred many times. Written as DNA, the CDR3 is TGTGCCAGCAGCTTAGCGCACACAGCTAATCAGCCCCAGCATTTT. As protein: CASSLAHTANQPQHF. V gene TRBV7-2 combines with J gene TRBJ1-5, with no clear D. Germline V gene data show CDR1 as SGHTA and CDR2 as FQGNSA. The ends were cut back, 0 bases at V and 4 bases at J, with 10 bases in the middle. The CDR3 length is 15 residues.

This clonotype was observed many times. The V call is TRBV20-1, the J call TRBJ2-3; possibly TRBD1 or TRBD2 for D (5 bases each). Germline values: CDR1 DFQATT, CDR2 SNEGSKA (reference sequence). With 8 bases removed from V and 2 bases from J, the gap between germline ends came to 20 bases. The CDR3 consists of 15 residues. The CDR3 is CSTPFGGSNTDTQYF. The CDR3 DNA is TGCAGTACACCCTTTGGGGGAAGTAACACAGATACGCAGTATTTT.

The sample holds many counts of this clonotype. This sequence joins TRBV5-1 and TRBJ2-7; the D gene is possibly TRBD1 (5 bases). V was shortened by 5 bases and J by 5 bases, with 17 bases between the two germline ends. There are 14 residues in the CDR3. Germline CDR1 is SGHRS and CDR2 is YFSETQ. The CDR3 loop is CASRFTAGRNEQYF. CDR3 coding DNA: TGCGCCAGCAGATTTACGGCAGGGCGTAACGAGCAGTACTTC.

The chain joins TRBV20-1 to TRBJ1-1; no reliable D call. V lost 3 bases to trimming and J lost 6 bases, with 17 bases between them. Germline CDR1 DFQATT, CDR2 SNEGSKA (reference sequence). The CDR3 has 14 amino acids. This CDR3 is CSASPRNTVPEAFF. CDR3 DNA sequence: TGCAGTGCTAGCCCCCGTAACACGGTTCCTGAAGCTTTCTTT.

A remark on this clonotype: A much larger clone sits a single nucleotide away, making a read error possible. DNA of the CDR3: TGTGCCAGAAGCTCTAAGAAACAGGGACGAGGAGAAAAACTGTTTTTT. Protein sequence: CARSSKKQGRGEKLFF. V and J are TRBV7-9 and TRBJ1-4; weak D call: TRBD1 (6 bases). Looked up from germline, CDR1 is SEHNR and CDR2 is FQNEAQ (reference sequence). The CDR3 totals 16 residues.

This clonotype was recorded many times. The chain carries TRBV4-2 and TRBJ1-3, with TRBD1 identical over 8 bases. The V and J ends lost 4 bases and 2 bases, in that order; junction bases with no gene match: 7. Germline V gene lookup returns CDR1 LGHNA and CDR2 YNFKEQ. CDR3 length: 16 amino acids. CDR3 amino acids: CASSRKQGAAGNTIYF. CDR3 in DNA: TGTGCCAGCAGCCGGAAGCAGGGGGCGGCTGGAAACACCATATATTTT.

This clonotype was observed many times. This rearrangement joins TRBV15 to TRBJ2-3; D unclear. V lost 6 bases and J lost 4, with 11 bases in between. The CDR3 consists of 13 residues. CDR1 LNHNV and CDR2 YYDKDF come from the germline V gene (reference sequence). In DNA form, the CDR3 reads TGTGCCACCAGGATAGGGCGAGCAGATACGCAGTATTTT. This codes for CATRIGRADTQYF.

This clonotype has ten or more counts. The chain employs TRBV7-9 and TRBJ1-2; TRBD1 is a possible D gene (6 bases). The CDR3 totals 15 residues. Germline V gives CDR1 SEHNR, CDR2 FQNEAQ (reference sequence). Deletions cut 4 bases from V and 7 bases from J, with 19 bases between. CDR3 DNA: TGTGCCAGCAGCTCATCGGACAGTCTCCTGGGTGGCTACACCTTC. Amino acid sequence: CASSSSDSLLGGYTF. The full variable domain, its missing parts supplied by reference TRBV7-9 and TRBJ1-2, is DTGVSQNPRHKITKRGQNVTFRCDPISEHNRLYWYRQTLGQGPEFLTYFQNEAQLEKSRLLSDRFSAERPKGSFSTLEIQRTEQGDSAMYLCASSSSDSLLGGYTFGSGTRLTVV.

This chain uses TRBV28 with TRBJ2-1, with D tentatively TRBD2 (7 bases). This CDR3 comprises 16 residues. CDR1 is MDHEN, CDR2 SYDVKM, per germline. With 4 bases removed from V and 2 bases from J, the gap between germline ends came to 15 bases. The CDR3 DNA reads TGTGCCAGCAGTTCAACCGGGGGGCTTACCTACAATGAGCAGTTCTTC. Amino acid sequence: CASSSTGGLTYNEQFF.

This chain uses TRBV4-1 with TRBJ1-4, with TRBD1 identical over 9 bases. Germline trimming cut 8 bases from V and 7 bases from J; bases unmatched to any gene: 5. Germline-derived CDR1 and CDR2 are MGHRA and YSYEKL. The CDR3 consists of 13 residues. CDR3 DNA: TGCGCCAGCCGTTTGACAGGGGGTGAAAAACTGTTTTTT. It translates to CASRLTGGEKLFF.

This clonotype was detected many times. This chain connects TRBV5-1 to TRBJ1-1; tentative D call: TRBD1 (5 bases). CDR3 length equals 14 residues. The ends were cut back, 4 bases at V and 3 bases at J, with 13 bases in the middle. Germline-derived CDR1 and CDR2 are SGHRS and YFSETQ. The chain's CDR3 is CASSADSYDTEAFF. For the CDR3, the DNA is TGCGCCAGCAGCGCTGACAGTTATGACACTGAAGCTTTCTTT.

In regard to this clonotype: A clone one base away is much larger, so this may be a read error. The chain joins TRBV20-1 to TRBJ2-7; TRBD1 matches 12 bases. Germline assignment: CDR1 DFQATT and CDR2 SNEGSKA (reference sequence). The CDR3 runs to 16 residues. The CDR3 DNA sequence: TGCTGTGCTAGAACCGGGACAGGGGGCGCGAGCTACGAGCAGTACTTC. Translated, it gives CCARTGTGGASYEQYF.

This clonotype was observed at least ten times. The chain combines TRBV12-3 or TRBV12-4 with TRBJ1-2, with 8 bases matching TRBD1. There are 15 residues in the CDR3. V gave up 6 bases and J gave up 0 bases; unmatched junction bases: 6. For the CDR3, the DNA is TGTGCCAGCAGGCTATCACAGGGGGCTAACTATGGCTACACCTTC. This sequence encodes CASRLSQGANYGYTF.

This clonotype was picked up many times. The chain is built from TRBV20-1 and TRBJ1-1, with 9 bases lining up with TRBD1. Germline lookup yields CDR1 DFQATT and CDR2 SNEGSKA (reference sequence). The CDR3 runs 16 residues. V dropped 0 bases and J dropped 5; count of bases not matched to a gene: 10. In DNA, the CDR3 is TGCAGTGCTAGAGATTATCTCGACAGGGGGAGGACTGAAGCTTTCTTT. As protein: CSARDYLDRGRTEAFF.

This chain connects TRBV18 to TRBJ2-2; D not certain. V was shortened by 0 bases and J by 1 base, with 9 bases between the two germline ends. Germline V gives CDR1 KGHSH, CDR2 LQKENI. The CDR3 totals 16 residues. CDR3 protein: CASSPPPPRNTGELFF. DNA for the CDR3: TGTGCCAGCTCACCACCTCCGCCACGGAACACCGGGGAGCTGTTTTTT.

In its sample, this clonotype was seen many times. The chain links TRBV9 to TRBJ1-1; tentatively, D is TRBD1 (5 bases). This CDR3 contains 15 residues. Germline CDR1 reads SGDLS; CDR2 reads YYNGEE. V was trimmed by 4 bases and J by 0 bases, leaving 13 bases between them. The CDR3 nucleotides are TGTGCCAGCAGCCCCGGGACGGCTATGAACACTGAAGCTTTCTTT. It yields the protein CASSPGTAMNTEAFF.

This clonotype showed up many times. The chain combines TRBV7-6 with TRBJ2-1; maybe TRBD2 (6 bases). Germline V gene sequence: CDR1 SGHVS, CDR2 FNYEAQ. CDR3 length: 16 amino acids. Trimming left V 5 bases short and J 4 bases short, with 18 bases between. CDR3 in amino acids: CASSRSRDSEYNEQFF. CDR3 DNA: TGTGCCAGCAGCCGTAGCCGGGACTCCGAATACAATGAGCAGTTCTTC.

This clonotype was picked up many times. The rearrangement joins TRBV18 to TRBJ2-5; D ambiguous. CDR3 length: 12 amino acids. V shed 6 bases and J shed 4 bases, with 9 bases lying between them. Germline V gene sequence: CDR1 KGHSH, CDR2 LQKENI. The CDR3 DNA follows: TGTGCCAGCTCGGAAGAGAGAGAGACCCAGTACTTC. Its translation: CASSEERETQYF.

This clonotype was counted at least ten times. The chain joins TRBV7-2 to TRBJ2-1, with 9 bases aligning to TRBD1. V gave up 5 bases and J gave up 4 bases; unmatched junction bases: 6. CDR1 is SGHTA and CDR2 is FQGNSA in the germline V gene. This CDR3 is 15 amino acids long. CDR3 region: CASSLDRGTYNEQFF. The CDR3 bases are TGTGCCAGCAGCCTAGACAGGGGGACTTACAATGAGCAGTTCTTC. Filled out from reference TRBV7-2 and TRBJ2-1, the complete variable domain reads GAGVSQSPSNKVTEKGKDVELRCDPISGHTALYWYRQSLGQGLEFLIYFQGNSAPDKSGLPSDRFSAERTGGSVSTLTIQRTQQEDSAVYLCASSLDRGTYNEQFFGPGTRLTVL.

This clonotype was seen many times. The V gene is TRBV7-2, the J gene TRBJ1-1; D gene unclear. The germline V gene encodes CDR1 SGHTA and CDR2 FQGNSA. This CDR3 spans 14 amino acids. V dropped 5 bases and J dropped 2 bases, with 12 bases sitting between them. CDR3 bases: TGTGCCAGCAGCCCTTCTTGGACTAACACTGAAGCTTTCTTT. Translated, it gives CASSPSWTNTEAFF.